This T cell receptor beta chain comes out of a study of monozygotic twins with cystic fibrosis. Turning to the study itself: Libraries were built from about 3 micrograms of fragmented DNA using about 15 PCR cycles.

Concerning this clone itself: The antigen is not known.

The table came from immunoSEQ multiplex PCR; TCRdb's copy has only in-frame clones and leaves some out. The repertoire consists of some 20,000 clones, with approximately 96% occurring once and the leading ten covering 1.9%. Germline V gene data show CDR1 as LNHDA and CDR2 as SQIVND (reference sequence). This CDR3 has 14 residues. Trimming cost V 1 base and J 0 bases, with 7 bases left between them. Study-wide results and limits: Unrelated CF individuals shared fewer identical clonotypes than monozygotic CF twins. Low clonality (median roughly 0.009) suggested a mostly naive repertoire. Age, concordance and disease severity did not associate with shared CDR3 numbers.

Sequenced material: blood. The sequence was collected from a woman aged 30 to 39 with cystic fibrosis. The chain joins TRBV19 to TRBJ2-7, with D unresolved. Written as DNA, the CDR3 is TGTGCCAGTAGTATAGGAGGTTACTCCTACGAGCAGTACTTC. Its protein product is CASSIGGYSYEQYF.